Listed below are T cell receptor beta chains from one sample, sequenced in a study of shared clonotypes between healthy human individuals. This table comes from immunoSEQ multiplex PCR, and its TCRdb copy is limited to in-frame clones, with some not included. The sample holds some 2,000,000 clones, roughly 94% seen once. The sequenced sample consisted of naive CD4+ T cells sorted from blood. Every receptor here comes from a man aged 18 to 30 in good health. Each CDR3 is given with its conserved first and last residue. A D gene is named only where the DNA matches it firmly. A row's size may be missing; if present it is once, few, many or a size class.

J gene,V gene,D gene,clone size,CDR3 DNA,CDR3 protein
TRBJ2-1,TRBV2,TRBD2,once,TGTGCCAGCAGTGAAGAGGCTAGCGGGAGGGCCTTGAATGAGCAGTTCTTC,CASSEEASGRALNEQFF
TRBJ1-5,TRBV5-6,.,.,TGTGCCAGCAGCGTCGCAGACAGCCGCAATCAGCCCCAGCATTTT,CASSVADSRNQPQHF
TRBJ1-6,TRBV6-5,.,.,TGTGCCAGCAGCCTGGGAAAAAATTCACCCCTCCACTTT,CASSLGKNSPLHF
TRBJ2-3,TRBV29-1,.,.,TGCAGCGTTCCGGGGCTAGGCACAGATACGCAGTATTTT,CSVPGLGTDTQYF
TRBJ1-1,TRBV11-2,TRBD1,.,TGTGCCAGCAGCTCGCTCGACAGGGCGGAAGCTTTCTTT,CASSSLDRAEAFF
TRBJ1-2,TRBV10-3,.,.,TGTGCCATCACCCAGGGTTCAAACTATGGCTACACCTTC,CAITQGSNYGYTF
TRBJ1-3,TRBV6-1,.,.,TGTGCCAGCGGTACATTCTCTGGAAACACCATATATTTT,CASGTFSGNTIYF
TRBJ1-1,TRBV25-1,.,.,TGTGCCAGCAGTCACGGGCCAGGCACTGAAGCTTTCTTT,CASSHGPGTEAFF
TRBJ2-7,TRBV7-8,TRBD2,.,TGTGCCAGCAGCCGGACTAGCGGGCCCTACGAGCAGTACTTC,CASSRTSGPYEQYF
TRBJ2-7,TRBV7-9,TRBD1,.,TGTGCCAGCAGCGCAACTGGGGACAGGGTTTACGAGCAGTACTTC,CASSATGDRVYEQYF
TRBJ2-1,TRBV5-5,.,.,TGTGCCAGCAGCCCGGGGCGGGGTTATTACAATGAGCAGTTCTTC,CASSPGRGYYNEQFF
TRBJ1-2,TRBV9,.,.,TGTGCCAGCAGCGTAGATCCGGGTAACTATGGCTACACCTTC,CASSVDPGNYGYTF
TRBJ2-5,TRBV2,.,once,TGTGCCAGCAGTGAAAACGGGGCTAGGGAGACCCAGTACTTC,CASSENGARETQYF
TRBJ1-6,TRBV5-1,.,.,TGCGCCAGCAGCTTGGAGAGCATGCTTTCACCCCTCCACTTT,CASSLESMLSPLHF